This TCR beta chain was found in a study of T cell repertoires in cytomegalovirus infection. For the study at large: Matching HLA type and CMV infection were both indicated by public TCR beta signatures. Broader study findings: Summed frequency of public TCR beta families distinguished CMV carriers with the relevant HLA. Clonotypes of TCR beta that were HLA-C-restricted and CMV-specific dominated the ex vivo response.

TCRdb itself ran the reads through MiXCR, one entry per CDR3 protein. This table holds 600,000 to 800,000 distinct CDR3 sequences, 20% to 30% found once. The CDR3 extends over 14 amino acids. With 2 bases removed from V and 4 bases from J, the gap between germline ends came to 11 bases. Germline assignment: CDR1 MNHEY and CDR2 SVGEGT. This clonotype has only a few counts. Antigen unknown. This chain connects TRBV6-2 or TRBV6-3 to TRBJ1-1; D remains unclear. The sequence derives from a human donor in good health (CMV status not recorded). Some clones in this sample may be carry-over from other donors' samples. What was sequenced was CD8+ T cells from PBMCs. In nucleotides, the CDR3 is TGTGCCAGCAGTTACACCAGCTTGGGCACTGAAGCTTTCTTT. Its translation is CASSYTSLGTEAFF.